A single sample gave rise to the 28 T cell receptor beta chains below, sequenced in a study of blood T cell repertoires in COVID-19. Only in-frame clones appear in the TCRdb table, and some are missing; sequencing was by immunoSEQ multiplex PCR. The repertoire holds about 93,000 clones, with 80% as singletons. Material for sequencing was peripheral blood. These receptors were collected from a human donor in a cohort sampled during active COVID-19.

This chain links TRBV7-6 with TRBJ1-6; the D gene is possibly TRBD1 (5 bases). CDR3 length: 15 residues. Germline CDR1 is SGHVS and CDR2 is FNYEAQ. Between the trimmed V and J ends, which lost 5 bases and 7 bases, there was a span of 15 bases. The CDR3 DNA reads TGTGCCAGCAGCCCCACGTCAGGGCCCAATTCACCCCTCCACTTT. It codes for CASSPTSGPNSPLHF. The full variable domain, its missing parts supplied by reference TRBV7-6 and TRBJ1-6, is GAGVSQSPRYKVTKRGQDVALRCDPISGHVSLYWYRQALGQGPEFLTYFNYEAQQDKSGLPNDRFSAERPEGSISTLTIQRTEQRDSAMYRCASSPTSGPNSPLHFGNGTRLTVT.

DNA for the CDR3: TGTGCCAGTAGTGCGATCAGGGGGCTGGTCACTGAAGCTTTCTTT. Amino acid sequence: CASSAIRGLVTEAFF. V is TRBV19 and J is TRBJ1-1; 8 nucleotides line up with TRBD1. CDR3 length: 15 amino acids. J lost 4 bases, V lost 5 bases, and 9 bases had no gene match. CDR1 and CDR2 (germline): LNHDA, SQIVND (reference sequence). Combining the CDR3 with reference TRBV19 and TRBJ1-1 gives the whole variable domain DGGITQSPKYLFRKEGQNVTLSCEQNLNHDAMYWYRQDPGQGLRLIYYSQIVNDFQKGDIAEGYSVSREKKESFPLTVTSAQKNPTAFYLCASSAIRGLVTEAFFGQGTRLTVV.

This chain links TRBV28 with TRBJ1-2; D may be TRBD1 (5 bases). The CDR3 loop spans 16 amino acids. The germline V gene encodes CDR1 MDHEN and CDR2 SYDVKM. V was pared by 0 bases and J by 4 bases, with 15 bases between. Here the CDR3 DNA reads TGTGCCAGCAGTTTATGGCCCTCCACAGGAATCTATGGCTACACCTTC. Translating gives CASSLWPSTGIYGYTF.

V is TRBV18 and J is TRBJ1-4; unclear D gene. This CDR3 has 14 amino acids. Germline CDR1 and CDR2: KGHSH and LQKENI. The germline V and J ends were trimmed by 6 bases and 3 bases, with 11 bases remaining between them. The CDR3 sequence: CASSSGSSNEKLFF. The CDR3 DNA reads TGTGCCAGCTCTTCCGGGTCCTCTAATGAAAAACTGTTTTTT.

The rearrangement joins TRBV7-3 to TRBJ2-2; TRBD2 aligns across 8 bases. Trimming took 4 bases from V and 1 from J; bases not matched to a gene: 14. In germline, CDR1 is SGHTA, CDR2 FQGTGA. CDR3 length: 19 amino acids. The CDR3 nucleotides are TGTGCCAGCAGCTCCCGGGGGGGGCAGGGTGCCTGGAACACCGGGGAGCTGTTTTTT. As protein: CASSSRGGQGAWNTGELFF.

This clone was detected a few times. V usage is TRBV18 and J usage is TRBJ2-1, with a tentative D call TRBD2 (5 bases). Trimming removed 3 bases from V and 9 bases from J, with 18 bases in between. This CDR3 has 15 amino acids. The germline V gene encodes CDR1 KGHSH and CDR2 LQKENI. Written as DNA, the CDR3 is TGTGCCAGCTCACCCGGACTTTCAAGGGTGGCTGAGCAGTTCTTC. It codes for CASSPGLSRVAEQFF.

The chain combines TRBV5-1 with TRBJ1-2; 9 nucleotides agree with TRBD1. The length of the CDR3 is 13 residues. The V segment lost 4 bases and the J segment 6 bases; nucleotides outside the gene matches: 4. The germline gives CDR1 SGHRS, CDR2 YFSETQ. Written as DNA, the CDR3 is TGCGCCAGCAGCACGACAGGGGGTCATGGCTACACCTTC. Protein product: CASSTTGGHGYTF.

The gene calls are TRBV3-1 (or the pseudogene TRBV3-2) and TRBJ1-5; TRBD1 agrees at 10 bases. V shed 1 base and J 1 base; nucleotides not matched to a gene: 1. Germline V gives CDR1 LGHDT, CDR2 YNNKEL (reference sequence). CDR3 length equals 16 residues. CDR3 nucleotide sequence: TGTGCCAGCAGCCAAGGGGACAGGGGAAGCAATCAGCCCCAGCATTTT. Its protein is CASSQGDRGSNQPQHF.

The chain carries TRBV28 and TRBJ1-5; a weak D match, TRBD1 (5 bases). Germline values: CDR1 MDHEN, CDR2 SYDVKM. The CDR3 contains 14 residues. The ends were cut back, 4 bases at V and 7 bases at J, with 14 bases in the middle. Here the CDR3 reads CASSYPSGGQPQHF. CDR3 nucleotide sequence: TGTGCCAGCAGTTATCCTTCGGGGGGGCAGCCCCAGCATTTT. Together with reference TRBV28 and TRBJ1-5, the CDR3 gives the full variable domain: DVKVTQSSRYLVKRTGEKVFLECVQDMDHENMFWYRQDPGLGLRLIYFSYDVKMKEKGDIPEGYSVSREKKERFSLILESASTNQTSMYLCASSYPSGGQPQHFGDGTRLSIL.

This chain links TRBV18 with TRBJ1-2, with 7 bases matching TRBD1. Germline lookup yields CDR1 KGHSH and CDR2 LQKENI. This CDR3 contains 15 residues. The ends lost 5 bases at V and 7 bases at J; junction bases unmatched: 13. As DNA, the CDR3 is TGTGCCAGCTCAATAGGACAGGAACCCTTGAGTGGCTACACCTTC. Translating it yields CASSIGQEPLSGYTF.

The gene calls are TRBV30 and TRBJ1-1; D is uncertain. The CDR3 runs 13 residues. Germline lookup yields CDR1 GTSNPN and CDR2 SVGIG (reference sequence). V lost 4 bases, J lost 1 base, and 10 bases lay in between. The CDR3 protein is CAWTRGTNTEAFF. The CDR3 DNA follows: TGTGCCTGGACTCGGGGTACGAACACTGAAGCTTTCTTT.

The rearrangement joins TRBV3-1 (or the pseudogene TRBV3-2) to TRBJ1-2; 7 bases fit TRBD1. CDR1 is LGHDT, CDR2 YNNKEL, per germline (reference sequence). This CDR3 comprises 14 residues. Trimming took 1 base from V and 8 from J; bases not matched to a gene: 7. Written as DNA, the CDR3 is TGTGCCAGCAGCCAAGGCGACAGGGTATTCGGCTACACCTTC. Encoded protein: CASSQGDRVFGYTF.

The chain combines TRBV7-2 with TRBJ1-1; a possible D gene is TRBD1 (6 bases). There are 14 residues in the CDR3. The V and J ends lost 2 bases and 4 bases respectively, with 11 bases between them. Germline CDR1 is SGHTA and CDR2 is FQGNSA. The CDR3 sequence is CASSLSGGATEAFF. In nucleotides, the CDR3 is TGTGCCAGCAGCTTATCTGGGGGGGCCACTGAAGCTTTCTTT. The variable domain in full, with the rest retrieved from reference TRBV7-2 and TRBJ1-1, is GAGVSQSPSNKVTEKGKDVELRCDPISGHTALYWYRQSLGQGLEFLIYFQGNSAPDKSGLPSDRFSAERTGGSVSTLTIQRTQQEDSAVYLCASSLSGGATEAFFGQGTRLTVV.

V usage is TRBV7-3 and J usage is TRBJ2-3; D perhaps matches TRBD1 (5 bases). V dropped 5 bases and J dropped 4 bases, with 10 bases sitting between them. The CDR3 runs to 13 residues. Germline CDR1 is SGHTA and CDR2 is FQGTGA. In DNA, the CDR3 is TGTGCCAGCAGCAAACAGACAGCAGATACGCAGTATTTT. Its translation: CASSKQTADTQYF.

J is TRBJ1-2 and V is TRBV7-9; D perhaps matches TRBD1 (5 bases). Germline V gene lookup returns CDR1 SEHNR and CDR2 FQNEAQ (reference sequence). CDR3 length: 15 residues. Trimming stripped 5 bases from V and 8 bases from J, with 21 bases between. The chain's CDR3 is CASSRALAGVGGYTF. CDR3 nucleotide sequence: TGTGCCAGCAGCCGCGCGCTTGCGGGGGTTGGCGGCTACACCTTC.

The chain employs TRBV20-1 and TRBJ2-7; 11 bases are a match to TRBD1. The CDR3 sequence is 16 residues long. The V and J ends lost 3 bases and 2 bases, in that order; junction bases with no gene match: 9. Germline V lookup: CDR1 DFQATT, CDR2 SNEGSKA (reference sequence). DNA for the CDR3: TGCAGTGCTAGTCCATTGCGGGGACAGGGGGCCTACGAGCAGTACTTC. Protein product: CSASPLRGQGAYEQYF.

The CDR3, as DNA: TGCGCCAGCAGCTGGCTAGCGGGAGCTACTAGCACAGATACGCAGTATTTT. Its translation: CASSWLAGATSTDTQYF. The V call is TRBV4-1, the J call TRBJ2-3, with TRBD2 identical over 10 bases. Trimming at V came to 5 bases and at J to 0 bases, leaving 8 bases not matched to a gene. CDR1 is MGHRA, CDR2 YSYEKL, per germline. The length of the CDR3 is 17 residues.

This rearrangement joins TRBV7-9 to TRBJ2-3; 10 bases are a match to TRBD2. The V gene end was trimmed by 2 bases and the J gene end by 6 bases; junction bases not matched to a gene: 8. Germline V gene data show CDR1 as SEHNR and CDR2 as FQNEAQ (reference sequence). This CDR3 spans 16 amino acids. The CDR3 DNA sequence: TGTGCCAGCAGCTTATCTGTTAGCGGGAGGTCCGATACGCAGTATTTT. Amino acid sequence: CASSLSVSGRSDTQYF.

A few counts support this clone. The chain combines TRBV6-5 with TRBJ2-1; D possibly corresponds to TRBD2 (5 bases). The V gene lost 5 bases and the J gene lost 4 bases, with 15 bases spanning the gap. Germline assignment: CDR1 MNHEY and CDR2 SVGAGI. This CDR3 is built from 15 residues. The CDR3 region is CASSPGEGGYNEQFF. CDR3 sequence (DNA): TGTGCCAGCAGTCCCGGAGAGGGTGGATACAATGAGCAGTTCTTC.

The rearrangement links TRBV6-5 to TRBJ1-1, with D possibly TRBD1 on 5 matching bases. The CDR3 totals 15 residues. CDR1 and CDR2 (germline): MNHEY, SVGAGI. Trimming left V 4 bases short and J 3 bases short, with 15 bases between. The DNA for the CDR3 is TGTGCCAGCAGTTCTGCGGGGGGAGGTGACACTGAAGCTTTCTTT. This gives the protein CASSSAGGGDTEAFF.

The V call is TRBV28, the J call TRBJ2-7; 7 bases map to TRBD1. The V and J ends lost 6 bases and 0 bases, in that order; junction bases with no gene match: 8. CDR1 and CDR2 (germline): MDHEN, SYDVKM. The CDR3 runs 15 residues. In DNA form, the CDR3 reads TGTGCCAGCAGCAGGACAGGAATAGGCTCCTACGAGCAGTACTTC. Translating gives CASSRTGIGSYEQYF.

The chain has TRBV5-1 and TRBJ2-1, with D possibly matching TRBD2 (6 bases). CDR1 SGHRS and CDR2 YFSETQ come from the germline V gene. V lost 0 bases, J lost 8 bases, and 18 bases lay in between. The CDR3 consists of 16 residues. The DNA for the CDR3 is TGCGCCAGCAGCTTGGCCGGGGGAGAGCTGGTCGATGAGCAGTTCTTC. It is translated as CASSLAGGELVDEQFF.

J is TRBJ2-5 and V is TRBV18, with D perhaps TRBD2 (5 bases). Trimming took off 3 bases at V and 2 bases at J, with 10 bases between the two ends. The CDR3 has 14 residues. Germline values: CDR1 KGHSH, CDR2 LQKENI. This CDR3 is CASSPQDLQETQYF. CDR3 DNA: TGTGCCAGCTCACCCCAGGACTTGCAAGAGACCCAGTACTTC. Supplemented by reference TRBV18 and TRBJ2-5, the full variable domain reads NAGVMQNPRHLVRRRGQEARLRCSPMKGHSHVYWYRQLPEEGLKFMVYLQKENIIDESGMPKERFSAEFPKEGPSILRIQQVVRGDSAAYFCASSPQDLQETQYFGPGTRLLVL.

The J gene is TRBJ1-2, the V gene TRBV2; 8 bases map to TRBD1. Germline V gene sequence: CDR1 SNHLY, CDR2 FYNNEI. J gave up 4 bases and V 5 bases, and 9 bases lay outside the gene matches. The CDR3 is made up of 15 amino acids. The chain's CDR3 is CASSKQQGVGYGYTF. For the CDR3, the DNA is TGTGCCAGCAGTAAACAACAGGGGGTAGGCTATGGCTACACCTTC.

The CDR3 spells CASSTPGMGKLFF. The CDR3 DNA reads TGTGCCAGCAGCACTCCAGGGATGGGAAAACTGTTTTTT. The chain carries TRBV28 and TRBJ1-4; D may be TRBD1 (5 bases). V was cut by 6 bases and J by 10 bases, with 15 bases left in between. The CDR3 is made up of 13 amino acids. The germline V gene has CDR1 MDHEN and CDR2 SYDVKM.

The CDR3 loop reads CAISAPDLGLTEAFF. Written as DNA, the CDR3 is TGTGCCATCAGTGCCCCGGATCTGGGACTCACTGAAGCTTTCTTT. The chain has TRBV10-3 and TRBJ1-1, with D possibly matching TRBD1 (5 bases). The CDR3 has 15 amino acids. Germline-derived CDR1 and CDR2 are ENHRY and SYGVKD. V was shortened by 4 bases and J by 4 bases, with 16 bases between the two germline ends.

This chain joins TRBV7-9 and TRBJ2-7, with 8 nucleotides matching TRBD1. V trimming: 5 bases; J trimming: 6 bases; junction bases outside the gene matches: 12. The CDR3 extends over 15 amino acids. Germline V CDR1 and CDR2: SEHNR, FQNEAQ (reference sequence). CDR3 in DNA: TGTGCCAGCAGCCGTACCCGGACAGGGAGCGGCGAGCAGTACTTC. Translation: CASSRTRTGSGEQYF.

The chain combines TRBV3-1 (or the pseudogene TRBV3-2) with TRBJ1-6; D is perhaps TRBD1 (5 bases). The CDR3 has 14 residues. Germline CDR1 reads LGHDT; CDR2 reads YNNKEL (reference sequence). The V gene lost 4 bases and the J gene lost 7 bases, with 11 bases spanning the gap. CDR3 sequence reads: CASSLLGANSPLHF. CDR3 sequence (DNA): TGTGCCAGCAGCCTTCTAGGGGCGAATTCACCCCTCCACTTT.